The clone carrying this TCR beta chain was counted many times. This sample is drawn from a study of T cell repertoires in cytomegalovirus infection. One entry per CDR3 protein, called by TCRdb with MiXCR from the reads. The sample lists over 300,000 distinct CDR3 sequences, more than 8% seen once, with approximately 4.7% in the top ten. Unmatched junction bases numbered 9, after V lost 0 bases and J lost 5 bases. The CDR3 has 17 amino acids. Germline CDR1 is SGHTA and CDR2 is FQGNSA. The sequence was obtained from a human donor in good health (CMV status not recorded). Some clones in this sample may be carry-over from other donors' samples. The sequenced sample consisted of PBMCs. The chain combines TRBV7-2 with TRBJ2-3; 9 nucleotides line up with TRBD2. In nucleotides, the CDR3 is TGTGCCAGCAGCTTAGCGCCTGGCGGGAGGGCCGAAGATACGCAGTATTTT. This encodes CASSLAPGGRAEDTQYF.